The T cell receptor (beta chain) under discussion was sequenced for a study of T-cell memory formation after mild COVID-19. Across the study: Clustering of TCRs was largely donor specific.

This clonotype was seen more than once but under ten times. Its specificity is unknown. Trimming shortened V by 3 bases and J by 7 bases, and 6 bases separated the two germline ends. The CDR3 consists of 12 residues. CDR1 is KGHDR and CDR2 is SFDVKD in the germline V gene. Whole-study findings and limits: Cross-reactive memory appears to have joined, as suggested by some responding clones showing up in pre-infection memory. While clones contracting from day 15 to 85 were balanced between CD4 and CD8, later expanders leaned CD4+.

TCR alpha and TCR beta cDNA libraries with sample barcodes and UMIs came from 5'RACE using constant-segment primers. TCRdb re-called the 5' RACE reads with MiXCR, one entry per CDR3 protein. The sample includes approximately 400,000 distinct CDR3 sequences, approximately 24% of them seen just once. V is TRBV24-1 and J is TRBJ2-1; D remains ambiguous. Sequencing was carried out using PBMCs or a T cell subset sorted from them (not recorded which). This sequence was found in an adult woman who had mild COVID-19 (a few samples of this study predate the infection). Cell type and time point are not known. CDR3 residues: CATSDMGNEQFF. The CDR3 DNA reads TGTGCCACCAGTGATATGGGAAATGAGCAGTTCTTC.